Below, one TCR beta chain is given with its context. The antigen remains undetermined. This specimen comes from a study of naive and memory T cell subsets. Points from the study as a whole: Naive and memory subsets had different power law exponents for TCR abundance. There was no ground truth to check naive and memory subset results. Over 90% of naive TCR sequences appeared only once, unlike memory subsets.

Four subsets defined by CD45RA and CD27 were sorted after CD3, CD4, CD8 and live/dead staining. The ends were cut back, 4 bases at V and 0 bases at J, with 10 bases in the middle. From germline, CDR1 is MNHEY and CDR2 SVGAGI. The CDR3 runs to 14 residues. The beta constant-region primer was an equimolar mix of two oligonucleotides covering TRBC1 and TRBC2. Ligated cDNA was amplified by four rounds of PCR with nested alpha and beta constant-region primers and SP2. TCRdb called the UMI-ligation and nested PCR reads again in MiXCR, with one record for every CDR3 protein. The repertoire includes around 110,000 distinct CDR3 sequences, just over 35% of them detected once, and roughly 0.86% sits in the top ten.

V and J are TRBV6-5 and TRBJ2-7; possibly TRBD1 for D (6 bases). This sequence originates from a human donor in good health. Sequences were obtained from central memory CD4+ T cells from blood. The CDR3 DNA reads as TGTGCCAGCAGTTCTAGACAGGCCTCCTACGAGCAGTACTTC. Amino acid sequence: CASSSRQASYEQYF.